The 15 T cell receptor beta chains below were found in one sample sequenced in a study of a mutant IDH1 vaccine in newly diagnosed glioma. The method was immunoSEQ multiplex PCR; TCRdb's version includes in-frame clones alone and lacks a portion of them. The sample yields tens of thousands of clones, approximately 80% seen once. Documented time point: baseline, week 1 (first vaccination visit). Treatment indicated: pre-vaccination baseline after standard-of-care therapy. Sequences were derived from PBMCs, sampled from a glioma patient treated with radiotherapy, temozolomide or both. These receptors were collected from a man younger than 40 with glioma.

The chain recombines TRBV9 with TRBJ1-3; 8 bases align to TRBD1. V trimming: 4 bases; J trimming: 4 bases; junction bases outside the gene matches: 10. CDR1 SGDLS and CDR2 YYNGEE come from the germline V gene. The CDR3 loop spans 16 amino acids. The CDR3: CASSTPGGVSGNTIYF. DNA for the CDR3: TGTGCCAGCAGCACCCCAGGGGGCGTCTCAGGAAACACCATATATTTT. Together with reference TRBV9 and TRBJ1-3, the CDR3 gives the full variable domain: DSGVTQTPKHLITATGQRVTLRCSPRSGDLSVYWYQQSLDQGLQFLIQYYNGEERAKGNILERFSAQQFPDLHSELNLSSLELGDSALYFCASSTPGGVSGNTIYFGEGSWLTVV.

The V call is TRBV5-5, the J call TRBJ1-4; 8 positions agree with TRBD1. V dropped 3 bases and J dropped 8; count of bases not matched to a gene: 9. Germline CDR1 SGHKS, CDR2 YYEKEE (reference sequence). This CDR3 is 15 amino acids long. The CDR3: CASSWSTGVEEKLFF. The CDR3 bases are TGTGCCAGCAGCTGGTCGACAGGGGTGGAGGAAAAACTGTTTTTT.

The J gene is TRBJ2-7, the V gene TRBV11-2; 11 bases match TRBD1. Losses at the gene ends were 7 bases for V and 6 bases for J; bases not matched to a gene: 5. The CDR3 sequence is 13 residues long. Germline V lookup: CDR1 SGHAT, CDR2 FQNNGV. Here the CDR3 DNA reads TGTGCCAGCAAGGGGACAGGGGGAATCGAGCAGTACTTC. Encoded protein: CASKGTGGIEQYF.

The CDR3 DNA reads as TGCGCCAGCAGCCAAGAGAGGGCAGGGGCGGCTTTCTTT. Translation gives CASSQERAGAAFF. V and J are TRBV4-1 and TRBJ1-1; weak D call: TRBD1 (6 bases). The CDR3 has 13 amino acids. Trimming took off 0 bases at V and 11 bases at J, with 13 bases between the two ends. CDR1 MGHRA and CDR2 YSYEKL come from the germline V gene.

CDR3 in DNA: TGTGCCATCCGAGATGGGGTGAACACTGAAGCTTTCTTT. It specifies CAIRDGVNTEAFF. V and J are TRBV10-3 and TRBJ1-1; D ambiguous. CDR3 size: 13 residues. Per germline, CDR1 ENHRY and CDR2 SYGVKD. V lost 8 bases and J 0 bases, leaving 10 bases between the germline ends.

Here the CDR3 DNA reads TGCGCCAGCAGCTCGGCCTCGACAGGGGGTAATTCACCCCTCCACTTT. Amino acid sequence: CASSSASTGGNSPLHF. The chain uses TRBV5-1 and TRBJ1-6; TRBD1 matches at 9 bases. Germline V gives CDR1 SGHRS, CDR2 YFSETQ. The CDR3 sequence is 16 residues long. The J segment lost 6 bases and the V segment lost 3 bases, leaving 7 bases of the junction unmatched.

This rearrangement joins TRBV27 to TRBJ1-5; 7 positions match TRBD1. The germline V gene has CDR1 MNHEY and CDR2 SMNVEV (reference sequence). This CDR3 is built from 14 residues. Trimming removed 6 bases from V and 2 bases from J; junction bases left unmatched: 4. For the CDR3, the DNA is TGTGCCAGCAGCGACAGGGAAGGCAATCAGCCCCAGCATTTT. Its protein product is CASSDREGNQPQHF.

The chain combines TRBV28 with TRBJ1-4; 8 bases line up with TRBD1. CDR3 length equals 15 residues. From germline, CDR1 is MDHEN and CDR2 SYDVKM. After removal of 7 bases from V and 8 bases from J, the junction contained 12 bases not matched to a gene. This chain's CDR3 is CASIAGGVGQEKLFF. The CDR3 coding sequence is TGTGCCAGCATCGCAGGGGGCGTCGGACAGGAAAAACTGTTTTTT.

This chain joins TRBV10-1 and TRBJ2-7, with 12 bases that match TRBD2. V lost 6 bases and J lost 2; bases outside the gene matches: 2. The CDR3 contains 14 residues. CDR1 and CDR2 from the germline V gene are WNHNN and SYGVQD (reference sequence). CDR3 protein: CASSTSGRTYEQYF. The CDR3 nucleotides read TGCGCCAGCAGCACTAGCGGGAGGACCTACGAGCAGTACTTC.

The chain links TRBV18 to TRBJ1-1, with a possible D match to TRBD1 (5 bases). This CDR3 spans 15 amino acids. With 6 bases removed from V and 0 bases from J, the gap between germline ends came to 14 bases. CDR1 is KGHSH, CDR2 LQKENI, per germline. Here the CDR3 reads CASSPVTGLNTEAFF. The CDR3 bases are TGTGCCAGCTCGCCGGTCACGGGGCTGAACACTGAAGCTTTCTTT.

The CDR3 DNA sequence: TGTGCCAGCAGCCAAGATTCGTGGGGCCCTCCTCAAGAGACCCAGTACTTC. Its translation is CASSQDSWGPPQETQYF. The V and J genes are TRBV14 and TRBJ2-5, with a possible D match to TRBD1 (5 bases). Germline V gives CDR1 SGHDN, CDR2 FVKESK. Trimming cost V 0 bases and J 2 bases, with 16 bases left between them. The CDR3 is 17 residues long.

The chain links TRBV7-3 to TRBJ2-2; a weak D match, TRBD1 (6 bases). Trimming cost V 6 bases and J 1 base, with 9 bases left between them. Germline V CDR1 and CDR2: SGHTA, FQGTGA. The CDR3 has 14 amino acids. The CDR3 reads CASRARGNTGELFF. Here the CDR3 DNA reads TGTGCCAGCAGGGCCAGGGGGAACACCGGGGAGCTGTTTTTT.

The chain's CDR3 is CASSPREGNLFGFF. CDR3 DNA sequence: TGCGCCAGCAGCCCTCGGGAAGGGAATCTGTTCGGGTTCTTC. This chain uses TRBV4-1 with TRBJ2-1, with D tentatively TRBD2 (5 bases). Germline CDR1 reads MGHRA; CDR2 reads YSYEKL. The CDR3 has 14 amino acids. Trimming shortened V by 4 bases and J by 15 bases, and 22 bases separated the two germline ends.

The CDR3 protein is CATLSSGSYEQYF. The CDR3 DNA follows: TGTGCCACCCTGAGTAGCGGGTCCTACGAGCAGTACTTC. J is TRBJ2-7 and V is TRBV10-3; 7 bases match TRBD2. V lost 10 bases, J lost 1 base, and 7 bases stayed unmatched. This CDR3 contains 13 residues. Germline V gene data show CDR1 as ENHRY and CDR2 as SYGVKD.

The J gene is TRBJ2-7, the V gene TRBV30, with D possibly matching TRBD2 (5 bases). Deletions cut 2 bases from V and 7 bases from J, with 15 bases between. Germline CDR1 and CDR2: GTSNPN and SVGIG (reference sequence). The CDR3 extends over 13 amino acids. The CDR3 sequence: CAWSSKSRGEQYF. CDR3 nucleotides: TGTGCCTGGAGTTCCAAGTCCCGCGGGGAGCAGTACTTC. The complete variable domain, with remaining parts taken from reference TRBV30 and TRBJ2-7, reads SQTIHQWPATLVQPVGSPLSLECTVEGTSNPNLYWYRQAAGRGLQLLFYSVGIGQISSEVPQNLSASRPQDRQFILSSKKLLLSDSGFYLCAWSSKSRGEQYFGPGTRLTVT.